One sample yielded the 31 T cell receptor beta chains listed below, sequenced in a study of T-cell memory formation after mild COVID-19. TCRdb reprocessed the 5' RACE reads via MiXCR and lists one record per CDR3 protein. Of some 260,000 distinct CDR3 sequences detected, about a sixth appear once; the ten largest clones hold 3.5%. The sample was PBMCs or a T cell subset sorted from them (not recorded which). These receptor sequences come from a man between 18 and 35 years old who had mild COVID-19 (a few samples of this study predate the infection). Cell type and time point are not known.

This CDR3 is CAWSRGWRTQYF. The CDR3 DNA sequence: TGTGCCTGGAGCCGCGGCTGGCGGACGCAGTATTTT. The chain employs TRBV30 and TRBJ2-3, with D hard to call. V lost 3 bases and J 9 bases, leaving 13 bases between the germline ends. This CDR3 is built from 12 residues. Germline V gene data show CDR1 as GTSNPN and CDR2 as SVGIG (reference sequence).

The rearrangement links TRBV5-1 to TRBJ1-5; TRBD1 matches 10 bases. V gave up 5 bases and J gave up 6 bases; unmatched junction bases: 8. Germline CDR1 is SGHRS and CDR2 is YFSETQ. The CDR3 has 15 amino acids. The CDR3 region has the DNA TGCGCCAGCAGTTCCGGGACAGGGGCGAGTCAGCCCCAGCATTTT. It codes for CASSSGTGASQPQHF.

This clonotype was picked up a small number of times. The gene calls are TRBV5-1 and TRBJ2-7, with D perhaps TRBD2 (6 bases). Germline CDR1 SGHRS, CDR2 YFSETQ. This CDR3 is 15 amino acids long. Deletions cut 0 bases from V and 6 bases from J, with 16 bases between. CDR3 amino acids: CASSLAGRERREQYF. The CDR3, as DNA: TGCGCCAGCAGCTTGGCCGGTCGGGAGAGGCGCGAGCAGTACTTC.

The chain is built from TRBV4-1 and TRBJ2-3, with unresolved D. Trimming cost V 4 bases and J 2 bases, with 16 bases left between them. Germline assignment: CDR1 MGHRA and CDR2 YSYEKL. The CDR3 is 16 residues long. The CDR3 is CASSRFTVVLTDTQYF. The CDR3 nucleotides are TGCGCCAGCAGCCGATTTACAGTGGTCCTCACAGATACGCAGTATTTT.

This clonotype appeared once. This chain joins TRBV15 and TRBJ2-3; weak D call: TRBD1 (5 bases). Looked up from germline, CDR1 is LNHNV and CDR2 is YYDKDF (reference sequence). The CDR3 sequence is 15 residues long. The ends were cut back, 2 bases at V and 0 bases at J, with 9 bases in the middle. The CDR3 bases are TGTGCCACCAGCAGAACAGGTGAAAGCACAGATACGCAGTATTTT. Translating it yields CATSRTGESTDTQYF.

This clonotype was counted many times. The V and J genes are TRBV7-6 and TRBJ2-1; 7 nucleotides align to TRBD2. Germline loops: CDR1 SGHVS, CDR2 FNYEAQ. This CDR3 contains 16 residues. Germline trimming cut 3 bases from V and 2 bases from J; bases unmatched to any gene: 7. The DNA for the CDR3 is TGTGCCAGCAGCTTGGGTTCTAGCGGAACCTACAATGAGCAGTTCTTC. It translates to CASSLGSSGTYNEQFF.

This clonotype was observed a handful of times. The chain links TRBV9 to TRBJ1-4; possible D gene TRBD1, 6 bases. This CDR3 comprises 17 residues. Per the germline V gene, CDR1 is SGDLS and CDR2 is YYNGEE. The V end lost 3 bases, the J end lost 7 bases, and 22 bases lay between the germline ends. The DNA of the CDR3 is TGTGCCAGCAGCGCCTCCGCGAGGGGGACAAGAGGTGAAAAACTGTTTTTT. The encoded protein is CASSASARGTRGEKLFF.

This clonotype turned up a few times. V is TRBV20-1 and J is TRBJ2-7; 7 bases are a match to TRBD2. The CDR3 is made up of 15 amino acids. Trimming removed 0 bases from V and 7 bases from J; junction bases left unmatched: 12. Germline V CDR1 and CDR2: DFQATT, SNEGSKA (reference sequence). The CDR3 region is CSARELAGVLWEQYV. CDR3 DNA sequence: TGCAGTGCTAGAGAATTGGCGGGAGTCTTGTGGGAGCAGTACGTC.

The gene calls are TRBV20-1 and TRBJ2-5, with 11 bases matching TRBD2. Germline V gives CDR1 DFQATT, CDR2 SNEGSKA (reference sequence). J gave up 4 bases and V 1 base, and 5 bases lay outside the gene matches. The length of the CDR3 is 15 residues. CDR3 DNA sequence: TGCAGTGCTAGAGTACTAGCGGGAGCGGGAGAGACCCAGTACTTC. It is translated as CSARVLAGAGETQYF.

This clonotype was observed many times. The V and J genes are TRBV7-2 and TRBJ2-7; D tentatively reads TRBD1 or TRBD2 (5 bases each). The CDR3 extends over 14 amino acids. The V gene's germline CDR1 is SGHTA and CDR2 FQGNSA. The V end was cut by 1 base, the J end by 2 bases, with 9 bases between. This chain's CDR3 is CASSLGPGPYEQYV. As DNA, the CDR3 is TGTGCCAGCAGCTTAGGTCCGGGGCCCTACGAGCAGTACGTC.

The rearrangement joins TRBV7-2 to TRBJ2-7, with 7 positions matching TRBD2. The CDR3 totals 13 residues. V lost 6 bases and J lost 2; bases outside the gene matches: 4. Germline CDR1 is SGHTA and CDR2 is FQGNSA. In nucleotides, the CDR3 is TGTGCCAGCAGACGGAGCGGGGCCTACGAGCAGTACGTC. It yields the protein CASRRSGAYEQYV.

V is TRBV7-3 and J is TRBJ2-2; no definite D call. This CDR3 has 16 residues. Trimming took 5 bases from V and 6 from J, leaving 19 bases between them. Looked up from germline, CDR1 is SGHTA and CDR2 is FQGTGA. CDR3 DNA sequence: TGTGCCAGCAGCCCAAGACTGTCAGCAGGTCCCGGGGAGCTGTTTTTT. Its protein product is CASSPRLSAGPGELFF.

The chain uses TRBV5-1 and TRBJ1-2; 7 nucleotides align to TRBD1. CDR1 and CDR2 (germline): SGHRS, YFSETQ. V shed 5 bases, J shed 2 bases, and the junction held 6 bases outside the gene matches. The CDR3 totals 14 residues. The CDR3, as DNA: TGCGCCAGCAGGTCGACAGGGTTGAACTATGGCTACACCTTC. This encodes CASRSTGLNYGYTF.

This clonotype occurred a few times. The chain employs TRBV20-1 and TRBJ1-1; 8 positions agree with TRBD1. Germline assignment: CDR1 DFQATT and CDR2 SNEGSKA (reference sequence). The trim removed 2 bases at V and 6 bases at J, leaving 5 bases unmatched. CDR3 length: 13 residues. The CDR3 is CSARQGAIPEAFF. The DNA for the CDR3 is TGCAGTGCTAGACAGGGGGCGATCCCTGAAGCTTTCTTT.

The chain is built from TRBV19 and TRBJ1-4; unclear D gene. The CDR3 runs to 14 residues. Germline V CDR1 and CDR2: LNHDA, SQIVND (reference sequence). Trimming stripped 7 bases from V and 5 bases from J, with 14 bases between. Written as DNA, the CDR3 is TGTGCCAGTAAAGACCGGCGTAAGAATGAAAAACTGTTTTTT. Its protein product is CASKDRRKNEKLFF.

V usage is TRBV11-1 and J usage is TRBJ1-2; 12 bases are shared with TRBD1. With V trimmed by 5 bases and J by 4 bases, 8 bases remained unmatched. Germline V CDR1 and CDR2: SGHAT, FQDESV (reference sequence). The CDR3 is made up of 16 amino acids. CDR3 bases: TGTGCCAGCAGCAAACCCCGGGACAGGGGGCTCTATGGCTACACCTTC. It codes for CASSKPRDRGLYGYTF.

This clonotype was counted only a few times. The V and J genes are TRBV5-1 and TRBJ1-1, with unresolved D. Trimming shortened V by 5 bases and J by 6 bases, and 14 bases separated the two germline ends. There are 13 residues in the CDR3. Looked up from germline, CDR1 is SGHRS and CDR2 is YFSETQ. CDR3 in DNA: TGCGCCAGCAGTGCTGCCCTGAGGGCTGAAGCTTTCTTT. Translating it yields CASSAALRAEAFF.

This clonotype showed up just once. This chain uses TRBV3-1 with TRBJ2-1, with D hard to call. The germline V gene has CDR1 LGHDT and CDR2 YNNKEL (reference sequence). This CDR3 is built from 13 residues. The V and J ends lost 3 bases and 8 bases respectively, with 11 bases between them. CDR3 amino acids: CASSQRVPDEQFF. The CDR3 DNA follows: TGTGCCAGCAGCCAGCGTGTCCCAGATGAGCAGTTCTTC.

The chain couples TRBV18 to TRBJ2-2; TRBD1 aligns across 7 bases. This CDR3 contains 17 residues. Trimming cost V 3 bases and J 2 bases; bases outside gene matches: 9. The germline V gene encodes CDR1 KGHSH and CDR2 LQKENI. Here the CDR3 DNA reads TGTGCCAGCTCACCGGTCCAGAGACAGGGTAACACCGGGGAGCTGTTTTTT. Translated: CASSPVQRQGNTGELFF.

The CDR3 is CASSQEGLTSGNTIYF. The CDR3 region has the DNA TGCGCCAGCAGCCAAGAAGGACTAACCTCTGGAAACACCATATATTTT. The rearrangement joins TRBV4-1 to TRBJ1-3, with unresolved D. Germline V lookup: CDR1 MGHRA, CDR2 YSYEKL. This CDR3 spans 16 amino acids. Between the trimmed V and J ends, which lost 0 bases and 0 bases, there was a span of 9 bases.

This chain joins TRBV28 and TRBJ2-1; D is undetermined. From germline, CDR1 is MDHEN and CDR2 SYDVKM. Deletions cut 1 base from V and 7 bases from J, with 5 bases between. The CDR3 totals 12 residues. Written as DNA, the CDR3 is TGTGCCAGCAGTTTATACGTTAATGAGCAGTTCTTC. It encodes CASSLYVNEQFF.

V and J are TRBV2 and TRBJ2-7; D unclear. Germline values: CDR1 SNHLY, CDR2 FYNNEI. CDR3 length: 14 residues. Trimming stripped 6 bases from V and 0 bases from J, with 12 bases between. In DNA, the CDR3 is TGTGCCAGCAGGGCTCGGGTTCTCTCCTACGAGCAGTACTTC. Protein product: CASRARVLSYEQYF.

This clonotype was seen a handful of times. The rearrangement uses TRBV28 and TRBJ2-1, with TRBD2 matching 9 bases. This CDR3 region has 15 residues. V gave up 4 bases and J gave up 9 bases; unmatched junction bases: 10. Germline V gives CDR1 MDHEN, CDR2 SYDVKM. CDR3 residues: CASSSRGGGAFEQFF. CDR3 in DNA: TGTGCCAGCAGTTCCCGTGGCGGGGGGGCCTTTGAGCAGTTCTTC. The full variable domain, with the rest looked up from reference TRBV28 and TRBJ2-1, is DVKVTQSSRYLVKRTGEKVFLECVQDMDHENMFWYRQDPGLGLRLIYFSYDVKMKEKGDIPEGYSVSREKKERFSLILESASTNQTSMYLCASSSRGGGAFEQFFGPGTRLTVL.

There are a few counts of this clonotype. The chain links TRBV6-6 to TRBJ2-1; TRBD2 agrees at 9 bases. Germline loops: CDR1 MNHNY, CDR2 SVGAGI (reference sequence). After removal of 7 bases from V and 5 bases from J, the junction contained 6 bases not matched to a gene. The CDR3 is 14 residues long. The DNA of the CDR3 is TGTGCCAGCACCTGGGGGACTAGCAACAATGAGCAGTTCTTC. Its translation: CASTWGTSNNEQFF.

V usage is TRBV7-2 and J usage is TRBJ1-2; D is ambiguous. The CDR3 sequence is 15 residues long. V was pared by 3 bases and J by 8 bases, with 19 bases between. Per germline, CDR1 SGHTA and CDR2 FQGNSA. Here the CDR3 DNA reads TGTGCCAGCAGCTTGTCTCCACTTCGGTCTCGCGGCTACACCTTC. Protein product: CASSLSPLRSRGYTF.

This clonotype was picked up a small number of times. CDR3 amino acids: CASSDGGASTDTQYF. CDR3 sequence (DNA): TGTGCCAGCAGTGACGGGGGGGCTAGCACAGATACGCAGTATTTT. V is TRBV6-4 and J is TRBJ2-3, with D maybe TRBD2 (7 bases). The CDR3 spans 15 residues. Trimming took 2 bases from V and 0 from J, leaving 9 bases between them. CDR1 and CDR2 from the germline V gene are MRHNA and SNTAGT.

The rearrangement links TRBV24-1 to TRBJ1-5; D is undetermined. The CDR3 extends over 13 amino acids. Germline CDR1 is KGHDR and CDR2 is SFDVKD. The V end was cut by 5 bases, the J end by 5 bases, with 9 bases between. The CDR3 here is CATSGPGYQPQHF. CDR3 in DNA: TGTGCCACCAGTGGTCCCGGATATCAGCCCCAGCATTTT.

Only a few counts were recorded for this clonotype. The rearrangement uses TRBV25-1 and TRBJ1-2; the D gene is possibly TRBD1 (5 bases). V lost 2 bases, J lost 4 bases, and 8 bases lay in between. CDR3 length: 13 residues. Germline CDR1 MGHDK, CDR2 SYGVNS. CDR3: CASSEAGPYGYTF. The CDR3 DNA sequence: TGTGCCAGCAGTGAAGCAGGGCCCTATGGCTACACCTTC.

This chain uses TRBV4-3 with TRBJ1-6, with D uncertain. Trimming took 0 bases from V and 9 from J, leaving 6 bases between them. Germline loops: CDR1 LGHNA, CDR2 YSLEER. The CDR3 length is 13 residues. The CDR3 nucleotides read TGCGCCAGCAGCCAAGATCCTTTTTCACCCCTCCACTTT. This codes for CASSQDPFSPLHF.

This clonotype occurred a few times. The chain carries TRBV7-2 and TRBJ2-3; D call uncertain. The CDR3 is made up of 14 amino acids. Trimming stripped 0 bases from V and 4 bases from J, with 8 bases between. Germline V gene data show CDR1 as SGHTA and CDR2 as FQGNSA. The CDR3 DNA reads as TGTGCCAGCAGCTTAGCCTACGTCCCAGATACGCAGTATTTT. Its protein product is CASSLAYVPDTQYF.

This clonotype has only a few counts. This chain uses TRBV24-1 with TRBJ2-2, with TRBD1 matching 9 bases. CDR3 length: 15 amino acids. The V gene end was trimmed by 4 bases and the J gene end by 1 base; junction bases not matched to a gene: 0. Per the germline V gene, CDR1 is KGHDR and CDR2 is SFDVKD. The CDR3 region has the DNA TGTGCCACCAGTGAGACAGGGGGGAACACCGGGGAGCTGTTTTTT. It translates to CATSETGGNTGELFF.